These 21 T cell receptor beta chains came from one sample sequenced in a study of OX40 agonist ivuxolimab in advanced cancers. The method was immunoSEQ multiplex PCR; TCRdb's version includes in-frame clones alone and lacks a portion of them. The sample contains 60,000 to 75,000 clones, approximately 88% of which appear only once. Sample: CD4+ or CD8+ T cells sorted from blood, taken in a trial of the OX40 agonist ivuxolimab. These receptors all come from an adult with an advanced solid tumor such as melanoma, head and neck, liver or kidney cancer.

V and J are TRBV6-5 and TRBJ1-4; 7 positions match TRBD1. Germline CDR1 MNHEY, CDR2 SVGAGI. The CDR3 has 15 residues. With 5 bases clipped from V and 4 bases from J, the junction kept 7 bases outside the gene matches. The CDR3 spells CASSPATGLNEKLFF. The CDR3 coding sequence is TGTGCCAGCAGTCCCGCGACAGGGCTTAATGAAAAACTGTTTTTT.

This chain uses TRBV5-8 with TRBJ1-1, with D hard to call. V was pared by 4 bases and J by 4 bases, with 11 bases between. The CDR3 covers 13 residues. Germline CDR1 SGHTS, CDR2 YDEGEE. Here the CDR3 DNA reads TGTGCCAGCAGCAATGACGGCGGCACTGAAGCTTTCTTT. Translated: CASSNDGGTEAFF.

CDR3 bases: TGTGCCAGCAGTCTCCCGACTGGAAACACCATATATTTT. Protein: CASSLPTGNTIYF. The chain recombines TRBV28 with TRBJ1-3; D uncertain. Per the germline V gene, CDR1 is MDHEN and CDR2 is SYDVKM. V was clipped by 5 bases and J by 2 bases, with 7 bases between them. The CDR3 loop spans 13 amino acids. Drawing the rest from reference TRBV28 and TRBJ1-3, the complete variable domain is DVKVTQSSRYLVKRTGEKVFLECVQDMDHENMFWYRQDPGLGLRLIYFSYDVKMKEKGDIPEGYSVSREKKERFSLILESASTNQTSMYLCASSLPTGNTIYFGEGSWLTVV.

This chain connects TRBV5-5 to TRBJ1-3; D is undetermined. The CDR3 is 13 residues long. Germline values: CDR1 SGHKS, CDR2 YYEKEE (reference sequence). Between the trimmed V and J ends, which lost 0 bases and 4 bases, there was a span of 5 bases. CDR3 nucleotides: TGTGCCAGCAGCTTGGGAGGCGGAAACACCATATATTTT. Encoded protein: CASSLGGGNTIYF.

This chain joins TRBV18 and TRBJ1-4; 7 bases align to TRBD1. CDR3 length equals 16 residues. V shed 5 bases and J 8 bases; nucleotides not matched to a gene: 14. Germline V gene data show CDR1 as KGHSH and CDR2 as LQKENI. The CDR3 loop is CASSVAMTGITEKLFF. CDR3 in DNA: TGTGCCAGCTCAGTCGCTATGACAGGGATTACCGAAAAACTGTTTTTT.

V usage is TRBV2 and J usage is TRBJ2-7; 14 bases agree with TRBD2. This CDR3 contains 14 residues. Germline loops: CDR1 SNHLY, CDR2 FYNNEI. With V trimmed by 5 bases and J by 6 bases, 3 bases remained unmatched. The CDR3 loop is CASSPGLAGVEQYF. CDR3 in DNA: TGTGCCAGCAGTCCGGGACTAGCGGGGGTCGAGCAGTACTTC.

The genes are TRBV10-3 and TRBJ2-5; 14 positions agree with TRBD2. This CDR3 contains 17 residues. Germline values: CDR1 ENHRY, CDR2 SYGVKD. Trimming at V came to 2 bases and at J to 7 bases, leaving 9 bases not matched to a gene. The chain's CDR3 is CAISEGLAGGPRGTQYF. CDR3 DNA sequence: TGTGCCATCAGTGAGGGACTAGCGGGAGGCCCTAGGGGGACCCAGTACTTC.

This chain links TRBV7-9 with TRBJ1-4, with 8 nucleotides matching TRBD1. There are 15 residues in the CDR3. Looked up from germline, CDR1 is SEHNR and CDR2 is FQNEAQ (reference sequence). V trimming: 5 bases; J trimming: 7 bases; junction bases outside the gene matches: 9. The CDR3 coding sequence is TGTGCCAGCAGCGTTACCGGGACAGGACTTGAAAAACTGTTTTTT. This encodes CASSVTGTGLEKLFF.

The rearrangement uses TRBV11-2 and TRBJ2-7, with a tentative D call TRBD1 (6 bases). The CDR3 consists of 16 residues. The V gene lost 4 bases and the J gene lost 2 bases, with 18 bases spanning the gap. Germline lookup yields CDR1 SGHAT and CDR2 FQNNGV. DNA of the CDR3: TGTGCCAGCAGCTGGGGTACAGGGAGACCAGCCTACGAGCAGTACTTC. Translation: CASSWGTGRPAYEQYF.

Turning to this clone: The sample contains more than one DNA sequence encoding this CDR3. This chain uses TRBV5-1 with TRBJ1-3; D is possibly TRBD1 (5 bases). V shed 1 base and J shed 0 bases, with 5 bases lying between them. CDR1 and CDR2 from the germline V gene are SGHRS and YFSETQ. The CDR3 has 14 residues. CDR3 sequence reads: CASSLTGSGNTIYF. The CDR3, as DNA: TGCGCCAGCAGCTTGACAGGCTCTGGAAACACCATATATTTT.

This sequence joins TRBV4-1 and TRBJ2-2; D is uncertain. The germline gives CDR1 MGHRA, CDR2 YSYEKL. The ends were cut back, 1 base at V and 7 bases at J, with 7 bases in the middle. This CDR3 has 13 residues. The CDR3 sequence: CASSQVSGGELFF. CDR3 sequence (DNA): TGCGCCAGCAGCCAAGTTTCCGGCGGGGAGCTGTTTTTT.

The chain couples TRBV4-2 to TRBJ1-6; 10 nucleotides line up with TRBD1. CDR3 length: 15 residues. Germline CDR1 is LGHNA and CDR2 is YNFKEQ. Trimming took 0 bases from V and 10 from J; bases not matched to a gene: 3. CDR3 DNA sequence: TGTGCCAGCAGCCAAGAAGGGACAGGGGACTCACCCCTCCACTTT. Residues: CASSQEGTGDSPLHF.

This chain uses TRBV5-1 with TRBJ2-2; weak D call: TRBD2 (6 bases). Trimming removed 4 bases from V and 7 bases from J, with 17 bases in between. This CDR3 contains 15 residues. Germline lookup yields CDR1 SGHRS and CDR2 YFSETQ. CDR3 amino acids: CASSLGVGAGGELFF. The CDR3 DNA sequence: TGCGCCAGCAGCCTCGGCGTGGGAGCGGGCGGGGAGCTGTTTTTT. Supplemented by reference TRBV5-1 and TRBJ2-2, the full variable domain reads KAGVTQTPRYLIKTRGQQVTLSCSPISGHRSVSWYQQTPGQGLQFLFEYFSETQRNKGNFPGRFSGRQFSNSRSEMNVSTLELGDSALYLCASSLGVGAGGELFFGEGSRLTVL.

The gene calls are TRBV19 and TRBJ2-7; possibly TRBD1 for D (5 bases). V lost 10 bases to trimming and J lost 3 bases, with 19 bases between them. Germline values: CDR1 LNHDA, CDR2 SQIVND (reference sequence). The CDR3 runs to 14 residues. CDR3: CATSQGPAVYEQYF. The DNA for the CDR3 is TGTGCCACCTCGCAGGGCCCCGCGGTCTACGAGCAGTACTTC. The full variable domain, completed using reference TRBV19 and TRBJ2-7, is DGGITQSPKYLFRKEGQNVTLSCEQNLNHDAMYWYRQDPGQGLRLIYYSQIVNDFQKGDIAEGYSVSREKKESFPLTVTSAQKNPTAFYLCATSQGPAVYEQYFGPGTRLTVT.

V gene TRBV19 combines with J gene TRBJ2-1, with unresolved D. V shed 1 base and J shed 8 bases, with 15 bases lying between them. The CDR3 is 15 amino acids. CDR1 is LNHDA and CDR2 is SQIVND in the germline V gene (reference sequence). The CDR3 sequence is CASSIAGDRWDEQFF. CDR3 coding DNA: TGTGCCAGTAGTATAGCGGGTGATCGTTGGGATGAGCAGTTCTTC.

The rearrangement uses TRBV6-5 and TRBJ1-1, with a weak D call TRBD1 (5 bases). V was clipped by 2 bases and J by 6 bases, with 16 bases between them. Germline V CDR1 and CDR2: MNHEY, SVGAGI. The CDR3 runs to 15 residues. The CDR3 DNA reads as TGTGCCAGCAGTTACCCCGCCGGGGGAGCCGCTGAAGCTTTCTTT. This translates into CASSYPAGGAAEAFF.

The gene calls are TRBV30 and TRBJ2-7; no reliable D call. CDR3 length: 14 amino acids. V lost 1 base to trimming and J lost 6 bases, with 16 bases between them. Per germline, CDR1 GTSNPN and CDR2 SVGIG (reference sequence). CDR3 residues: CAWSARLREGEQYF. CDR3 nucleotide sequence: TGTGCCTGGAGTGCCCGGTTGAGAGAAGGCGAGCAGTACTTC.

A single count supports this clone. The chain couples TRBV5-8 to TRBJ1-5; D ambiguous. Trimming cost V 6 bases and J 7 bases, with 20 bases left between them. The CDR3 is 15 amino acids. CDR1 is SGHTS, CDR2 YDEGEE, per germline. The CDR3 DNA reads TGTGCCAGCAAGTCTGATCCTGGGGTTCTCCAGCCCCAGCATTTT. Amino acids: CASKSDPGVLQPQHF.

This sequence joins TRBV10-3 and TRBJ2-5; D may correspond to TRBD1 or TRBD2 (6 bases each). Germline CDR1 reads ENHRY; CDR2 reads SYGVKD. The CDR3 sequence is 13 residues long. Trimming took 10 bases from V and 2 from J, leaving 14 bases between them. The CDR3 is CATQGGTQETQYF. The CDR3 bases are TGTGCCACCCAAGGGGGGACTCAAGAGACCCAGTACTTC.

Written as DNA, the CDR3 is TGCGCCAGCAGCTTGGTGGGACTGCCTTACAATGAGCAGTTCTTC. Protein: CASSLVGLPYNEQFF. The rearrangement uses TRBV5-1 and TRBJ2-1; weak D call: TRBD2 (6 bases). The CDR3 is 15 residues long. Germline V gene lookup returns CDR1 SGHRS and CDR2 YFSETQ. Trimming took 0 bases from V and 4 from J, leaving 11 bases between them.

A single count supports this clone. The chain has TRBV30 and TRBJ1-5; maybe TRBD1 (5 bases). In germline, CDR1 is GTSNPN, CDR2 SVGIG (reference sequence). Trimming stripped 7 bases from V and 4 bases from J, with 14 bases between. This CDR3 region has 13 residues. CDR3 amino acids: CAFGEAGNQPQHF. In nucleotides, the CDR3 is TGTGCCTTTGGGGAGGCAGGGAATCAGCCCCAGCATTTT. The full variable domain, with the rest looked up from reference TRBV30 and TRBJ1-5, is SQTIHQWPATLVQPVGSPLSLECTVEGTSNPNLYWYRQAAGRGLQLLFYSVGIGQISSEVPQNLSASRPQDRQFILSSKKLLLSDSGFYLCAFGEAGNQPQHFGDGTRLSIL.